What follows are 16 T cell receptor beta chains derived from one specimen sequenced in a study of long-term antiretroviral therapy in people with HIV. immunoSEQ v3.0 was run at survey level. The protocol was immunoSEQ multiplex PCR, while the TCRdb copy is restricted to in-frame clones and leaves out a portion. The data hold 9,500 to 11,000 clones, with around four fifths observed a single time. Sequenced here: unsorted PBMCs, sampled about 7 years after starting antiretroviral therapy. The source of these receptors is a man in his fifties with HIV.

This clone was picked up one time. This chain links TRBV10-3 with TRBJ2-5; maybe TRBD2 (6 bases). The CDR3 is made up of 17 amino acids. The germline V and J ends were trimmed by 0 bases and 2 bases, with 16 bases remaining between them. Germline CDR1 is ENHRY and CDR2 is SYGVKD. CDR3 region: CAISESAGKREQETQYF. In nucleotides, the CDR3 is TGTGCCATCAGTGAGTCGGCGGGGAAGAGAGAACAAGAGACCCAGTACTTC.

J is TRBJ1-1 and V is TRBV27, with D unresolved. The CDR3 sequence is 11 residues long. Germline V CDR1 and CDR2: MNHEY, SMNVEV (reference sequence). Trimming pared 7 bases from V and 4 bases from J, leaving 7 bases between. In DNA form, the CDR3 reads TGTGCCAGCAATGGAGGCACTGAAGCTTTCTTT. The encoded protein is CASNGGTEAFF.

The chain has TRBV5-6 and TRBJ2-7; D is undetermined. The ends were cut back, 2 bases at V and 4 bases at J, with 13 bases in the middle. Germline V lookup: CDR1 SGHDT, CDR2 YYEEEE. The CDR3 is made up of 14 amino acids. This CDR3 is CASSFKAGTYEQYF. As DNA, the CDR3 is TGTGCCAGCAGCTTTAAAGCAGGTACATACGAGCAGTACTTC.

This clone showed up just a few times. This sequence joins TRBV27 and TRBJ2-1; either TRBD1 or TRBD2 may fit D (6 bases each). V lost 5 bases, J lost 4 bases, and 15 bases lay in between. The CDR3 extends over 15 amino acids. Germline loops: CDR1 MNHEY, CDR2 SMNVEV (reference sequence). The CDR3 protein is CASSPGAGEYNEQFF. The DNA of the CDR3 is TGTGCCAGCAGTCCGGGGGCAGGGGAGTACAATGAGCAGTTCTTC.

The chain employs TRBV20-1 and TRBJ1-1; D not certain. V was pared by 3 bases and J by 8 bases, with 10 bases between. Germline loops: CDR1 DFQATT, CDR2 SNEGSKA (reference sequence). This CDR3 region has 11 residues. CDR3 in DNA: TGCAGTGCTAGTATGTGGCAGGAAGCTTTCTTT. It is translated as CSASMWQEAFF.

CDR3 bases: TGTGCCAGCAGCTTAGTGGGCGGGGAGGAAAAACTGTTTTTT. Its translation is CASSLVGGEEKLFF. The V gene is TRBV7-9, the J gene TRBJ1-4; D unresolved. Germline V gene sequence: CDR1 SEHNR, CDR2 FQNEAQ (reference sequence). V lost 1 base and J 8 bases, leaving 11 bases between the germline ends. The CDR3 contains 14 residues.

This clone was seen only once. The chain has TRBV7-9 and TRBJ1-1; maybe TRBD1 (5 bases). V was cut by 5 bases and J by 3 bases, with 7 bases left in between. Germline lookup yields CDR1 SEHNR and CDR2 FQNEAQ (reference sequence). The CDR3 extends over 12 amino acids. The CDR3 sequence is CASSQGDTEAFF. The CDR3, as DNA: TGTGCCAGCAGCCAGGGCGACACTGAAGCTTTCTTT. The full variable domain, in which reference TRBV7-9 and TRBJ1-1 provide the parts outside the CDR3, is DTGVSQNPRHKITKRGQNVTFRCDPISEHNRLYWYRQTLGQGPEFLTYFQNEAQLEKSRLLSDRFSAERPKGSFSTLEIQRTEQGDSAMYLCASSQGDTEAFFGQGTRLTVV.

With respect to this clone: One end of the junction does not line up with germline, which may come from a read error. This sequence joins TRBV6-1 and TRBJ2-5; tentative D call: TRBD1 (6 bases). Germline CDR1 MNHNS, CDR2 SASEGT. This CDR3 has 14 residues. CDR3 residues: CASSAQGNQETQYF. The CDR3 nucleotides read TGTGCCAGCAGTGCACAGGGTAACCAGGAGACCCAGTACTTC.

The rearrangement uses TRBV18 and TRBJ1-5; TRBD1 agrees at 7 bases. V lost 5 bases, J lost 2 bases, and 9 bases stayed unmatched. The germline V gene encodes CDR1 KGHSH and CDR2 LQKENI. The CDR3 is made up of 16 amino acids. CDR3 nucleotides: TGTGCCAGCTCATCTAAGGGGGCGAGAGGCAATCAGCCCCAGCATTTT. Translated, it gives CASSSKGARGNQPQHF. Using reference TRBV18 and TRBJ1-5 for the parts outside the CDR3, the full variable domain is NAGVMQNPRHLVRRRGQEARLRCSPMKGHSHVYWYRQLPEEGLKFMVYLQKENIIDESGMPKERFSAEFPKEGPSILRIQQVVRGDSAAYFCASSSKGARGNQPQHFGDGTRLSIL.

The chain employs TRBV7-9 and TRBJ2-7; D not resolved. This CDR3 is built from 12 residues. Looked up from germline, CDR1 is SEHNR and CDR2 is FQNEAQ (reference sequence). V was clipped by 1 base and J by 2 bases, with 3 bases between them. As DNA, the CDR3 is TGTGCCAGCAGCTTAGAAGCCTACGAGCAGTACTTC. Protein: CASSLEAYEQYF. The whole variable domain, remainder taken from reference TRBV7-9 and TRBJ2-7, is DTGVSQNPRHKITKRGQNVTFRCDPISEHNRLYWYRQTLGQGPEFLTYFQNEAQLEKSRLLSDRFSAERPKGSFSTLEIQRTEQGDSAMYLCASSLEAYEQYFGPGTRLTVT.

The chain couples TRBV4-1 to TRBJ2-7, with 7 nucleotides matching TRBD1. Germline V lookup: CDR1 MGHRA, CDR2 YSYEKL. Losses at the gene ends were 2 bases for V and 2 bases for J; bases not matched to a gene: 6. The CDR3 totals 15 residues. DNA of the CDR3: TGCGCCAGCAGCCAATCCGGGACAGCCCCCTACGAGCAGTACTTC. Translated, it gives CASSQSGTAPYEQYF.

V is TRBV6-9 and J is TRBJ2-1, with D uncertain. Germline lookup yields CDR1 MNHGY and CDR2 SVAAGI. The germline V and J ends were trimmed by 3 bases and 10 bases, with 16 bases remaining between them. This CDR3 is built from 14 residues. The CDR3 spells CASSYSPLAEEQFF. CDR3 in DNA: TGTGCCAGCAGTTACTCCCCCCTGGCGGAGGAGCAGTTCTTC.

This chain connects TRBV5-1 to TRBJ1-2; 8 nucleotides align to TRBD1. The CDR3 sequence is 14 residues long. CDR1 is SGHRS and CDR2 is YFSETQ in the germline V gene. V dropped 0 bases and J dropped 4; count of bases not matched to a gene: 2. CDR3 in DNA: TGCGCCAGCAGCTTGGATACAGGGGGCTATGGCTACACCTTC. Amino acids: CASSLDTGGYGYTF.

The rearrangement links TRBV6-5 to TRBJ2-1; D is perhaps TRBD2 (5 bases). The CDR3 is 13 residues long. Deletions cut 7 bases from V and 2 bases from J, with 9 bases between. CDR1 MNHEY and CDR2 SVGAGI come from the germline V gene. The CDR3 DNA reads as TGTGCCAGCATGGTTAGCGCCTACAATGAGCAGTTCTTC. Protein sequence: CASMVSAYNEQFF.

CDR3 sequence reads: CASSHQGAEQYF. The CDR3 bases are TGTGCCAGCAGCCACCAGGGTGCCGAGCAGTACTTC. The chain combines TRBV5-6 with TRBJ2-7; tentatively, D is TRBD1 (5 bases). Germline V lookup: CDR1 SGHDT, CDR2 YYEEEE. The V end was cut by 4 bases, the J end by 6 bases, with 11 bases between. This CDR3 contains 12 residues. Filled out from reference TRBV5-6 and TRBJ2-7, the complete variable domain reads DAGVTQSPTHLIKTRGQQVTLRCSPKSGHDTVSWYQQALGQGPQFIFQYYEEEERQRGNFPDRFSGHQFPNYSSELNVNALLLGDSALYLCASSHQGAEQYFGPGTRLTVT.

The rearrangement links TRBV19 to TRBJ2-2; 7 bases line up with TRBD2. The CDR3 loop spans 16 amino acids. With 3 bases clipped from V and 4 bases from J, the junction kept 8 bases outside the gene matches. Germline V CDR1 and CDR2: LNHDA, SQIVND (reference sequence). This chain's CDR3 is CASSISAGVGTGELFF. CDR3 nucleotide sequence: TGTGCCAGTAGTATCTCTGCGGGGGTTGGCACCGGGGAGCTGTTTTTT.